This T cell receptor beta chain was recorded in a study of regulatory T cells in long-lasting Graves disease. Germline CDR1 is MNHNS and CDR2 is SASEGT. CDR3 length: 17 residues. Trimming removed 2 bases at V and 0 bases at J, with 17 bases between. CDR3-region Arm-PCR and iRepertoire HTBI primers produced the TCR beta libraries. A single record per CDR3 protein comes from TCRdb applying MiXCR to the multiplex PCR reads. The sample consists of about 470,000 distinct CDR3 sequences, roughly 21% of them appearing once. In its sample, this clonotype was seen many times. The antigen remains unidentified. Time point reported: persistent/refractory GD, antithyroid drugs over 5 years with positive TRAb. Generation of the TCR library employed RNA extracted from PBMCs. Overall study findings and caveats: Under persistent disease, TRBV28, TRBJ1-2 and TRBJ2-5 were used preferentially.

The specimen was peripheral blood mononuclear cells (PBMCs), collected when the disease was refractory, from a patient treated with antithyroid drugs. J is TRBJ2-7 and V is TRBV6-1; TRBD2 might be the D (6 bases). The sequence derives from a female donor with Graves disease. For the CDR3, the DNA is TGTGCCAGCAGTGAACCGGAGGGCTACCCGAGCTCCTACGAGCAGTACTTC. The encoded protein is CASSEPEGYPSSYEQYF.